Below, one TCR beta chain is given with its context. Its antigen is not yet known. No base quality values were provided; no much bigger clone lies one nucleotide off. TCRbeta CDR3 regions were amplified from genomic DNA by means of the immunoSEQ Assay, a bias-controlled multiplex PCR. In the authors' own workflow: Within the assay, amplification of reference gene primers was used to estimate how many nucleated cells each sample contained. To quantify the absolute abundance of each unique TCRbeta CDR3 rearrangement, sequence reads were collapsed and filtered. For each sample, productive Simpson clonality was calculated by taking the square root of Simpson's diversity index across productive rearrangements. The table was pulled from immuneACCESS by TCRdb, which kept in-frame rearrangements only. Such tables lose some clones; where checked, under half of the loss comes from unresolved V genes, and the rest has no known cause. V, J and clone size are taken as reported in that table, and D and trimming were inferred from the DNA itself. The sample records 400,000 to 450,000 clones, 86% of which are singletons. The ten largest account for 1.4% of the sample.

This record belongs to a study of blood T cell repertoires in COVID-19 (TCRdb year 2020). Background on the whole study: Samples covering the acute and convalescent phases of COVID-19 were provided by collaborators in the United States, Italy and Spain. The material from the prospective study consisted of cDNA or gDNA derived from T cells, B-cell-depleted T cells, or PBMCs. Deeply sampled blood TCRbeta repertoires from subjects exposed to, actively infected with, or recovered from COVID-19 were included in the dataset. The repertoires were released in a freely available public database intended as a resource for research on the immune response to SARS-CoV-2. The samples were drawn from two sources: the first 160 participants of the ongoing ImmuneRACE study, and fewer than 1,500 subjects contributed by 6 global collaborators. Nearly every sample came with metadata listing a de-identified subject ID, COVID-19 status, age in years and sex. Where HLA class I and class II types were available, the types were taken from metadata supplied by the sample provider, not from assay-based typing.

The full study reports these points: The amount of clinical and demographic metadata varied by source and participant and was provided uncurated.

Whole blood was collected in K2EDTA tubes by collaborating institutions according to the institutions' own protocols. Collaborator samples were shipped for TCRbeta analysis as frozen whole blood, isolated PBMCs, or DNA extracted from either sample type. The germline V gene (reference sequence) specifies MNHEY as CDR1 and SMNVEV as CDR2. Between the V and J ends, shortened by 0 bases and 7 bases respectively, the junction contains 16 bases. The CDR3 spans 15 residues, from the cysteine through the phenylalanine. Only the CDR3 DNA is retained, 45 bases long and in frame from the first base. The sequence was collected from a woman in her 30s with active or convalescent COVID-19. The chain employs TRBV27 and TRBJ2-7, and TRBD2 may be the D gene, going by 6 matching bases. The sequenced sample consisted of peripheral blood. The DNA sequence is TGTGCCAGCAGTTTATCAAGCGGGCGAACGAGTGAGCAGTACTTC. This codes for CASSLSSGRTSEQYF.